The 27 T cell receptor beta chains given below trace back to one sample, sequenced in a study of blood T cell repertoires in COVID-19. Sequenced by immunoSEQ multiplex PCR; TCRdb stores in-frame clones only, minus some. The data contain about 190,000 clones, 84% of them singletons. Input material: peripheral blood. Source of these receptors: a woman in her 70s with active or convalescent COVID-19.

V gene TRBV12-2 combines with J gene TRBJ2-7; TRBD2, as called in the table, went unchecked against the DNA. TRBV12-2 is noted as a pseudogene. CDR3 length: 17 residues. The CDR3: CASRLGGLEGERYEQYF. The CDR3, as DNA: TGTGCAAGTCGCTTAGGCGGCCTTGAGGGAGAGCGCTACGAGCAGTACTTC.

CDR3 DNA sequence: TGTGCCAGTACCAGGGGGGATTCACCCCTCCACTTT. Its protein product is CASTRGDSPLHF. The chain carries TRBV19 and TRBJ1-6; 7 nucleotides agree with TRBD1. Germline V CDR1 and CDR2: LNHDA, SQIVND (reference sequence). The CDR3 length is 12 residues. V lost 7 bases to trimming and J lost 8 bases; unmatched junction nucleotides: 2.

The CDR3 loop reads CASSVTTSGSHGELFF. The CDR3 DNA reads as TGTGCCAGCAGCGTGACGACTAGCGGGAGTCACGGGGAGCTGTTTTTT. The V and J genes are TRBV9 and TRBJ2-2, with 12 positions matching TRBD2. This CDR3 spans 16 amino acids. V lost 2 bases to trimming and J lost 7 bases; unmatched junction nucleotides: 6. The V gene's germline CDR1 is SGDLS and CDR2 YYNGEE.

The genes are TRBV5-1 and TRBJ2-5, with a tentative D call TRBD2 (5 bases). V lost 4 bases and J lost 0, with 7 bases in between. In germline, CDR1 is SGHRS, CDR2 YFSETQ. CDR3 length: 13 residues. CDR3 in DNA: TGCGCCAGCAGCGGAGCGGACCAAGAGACCCAGTACTTC. This sequence encodes CASSGADQETQYF.

The J gene is TRBJ2-3, the V gene TRBV6-5; possibly TRBD2 for D (6 bases). The CDR3 consists of 14 residues. The germline V gene encodes CDR1 MNHEY and CDR2 SVGAGI. V dropped 8 bases and J dropped 1 base, with 13 bases sitting between them. The CDR3: CASDGTSGTDTQYF. CDR3 nucleotides: TGTGCCAGCGACGGGACTTCGGGCACAGATACGCAGTATTTT.

The genes are TRBV15 and TRBJ1-1; 7 bases agree with TRBD1. V was clipped by 9 bases and J by 1 base; unmatched bases: 5. This CDR3 is built from 13 residues. In germline, CDR1 is LNHNV, CDR2 YYDKDF (reference sequence). CDR3 nucleotides: TGTGCCACGTCCAGGGGGGCGAACACTGAAGCTTTCTTT. Protein sequence: CATSRGANTEAFF.

The gene calls are TRBV2 and TRBJ1-3, with no clear D. The CDR3 sequence is 15 residues long. V was pared by 3 bases and J by 0 bases, with 9 bases between. Germline CDR1 and CDR2: SNHLY and FYNNEI. CDR3 bases: TGTGCCAGCAGTGAGTGGCAGTTCTCTGGAAACACCATATATTTT. Translating it yields CASSEWQFSGNTIYF. Drawing the rest from reference TRBV2 and TRBJ1-3, the complete variable domain is EPEVTQTPSHQVTQMGQEVILRCVPISNHLYFYWYRQILGQKVEFLVSFYNNEISEKSEIFDDQFSVERPDGSNFTLKIRSTKLEDSAMYFCASSEWQFSGNTIYFGEGSWLTVV.

The J gene is TRBJ2-5, the V gene TRBV6-5; a weak D match, TRBD2 (6 bases). The V and J ends lost 6 bases and 4 bases respectively, with 15 bases between them. From germline, CDR1 is MNHEY and CDR2 SVGAGI. The CDR3 length is 14 residues. CDR3 protein: CASSPGGAGETQYF. As DNA, the CDR3 is TGTGCCAGCAGCCCAGGAGGGGCGGGAGAGACCCAGTACTTC.

The rearrangement links TRBV6-5 to TRBJ2-5; weak D call: TRBD1 (5 bases). There are 13 residues in the CDR3. Germline CDR1 is MNHEY and CDR2 is SVGAGI. V dropped 6 bases and J dropped 3 bases, with 11 bases sitting between them. CDR3 loop: CASRNQGEETQYF. In DNA form, the CDR3 reads TGTGCCAGCAGAAACCAAGGGGAAGAGACCCAGTACTTC.

The chain carries TRBV11-2 and TRBJ2-7; D remains unclear. Between the trimmed V and J ends, which lost 1 base and 7 bases, there was a span of 8 bases. This CDR3 has 12 residues. CDR1 SGHAT and CDR2 FQNNGV come from the germline V gene. The CDR3 DNA is TGTGCCAGCAGCTTAGGGAAGCGTGAGCAGTACTTC. Encoded protein: CASSLGKREQYF.

This clone was counted a few times. V usage is TRBV24-1 and J usage is TRBJ2-7; 12 positions agree with TRBD1. This CDR3 comprises 16 residues. The germline CDR1 and CDR2 sequences are KGHDR and SFDVKD. V dropped 3 bases and J dropped 4; count of bases not matched to a gene: 6. The CDR3 coding sequence is TGTGCCACCAGTGATACGGGACAGGGGGCGCGATACGAGCAGTACTTC. Protein product: CATSDTGQGARYEQYF.

The gene calls are TRBV11-2 and TRBJ1-1; the D gene is possibly TRBD1 (5 bases). From germline, CDR1 is SGHAT and CDR2 FQNNGV. The CDR3 spans 15 residues. The V gene lost 5 bases and the J gene lost 4 bases, with 17 bases spanning the gap. The CDR3 reads CASSPRQGGSTEAFF. The CDR3, as DNA: TGTGCCAGCAGCCCGCGTCAGGGAGGGAGCACTGAAGCTTTCTTT. Variable domain in full (rest from reference TRBV11-2 and TRBJ1-1): EAGVAQSPRYKIIEKRQSVAFWCNPISGHATLYWYQQILGQGPKLLIQFQNNGVVDDSQLPKDRFSAERLKGVDSTLKIQPAKLEDSAVYLCASSPRQGGSTEAFFGQGTRLTVV.

CDR3 coding DNA: TGTGCCAGTACGGGCAGGGGGCTTACCCAGGTGACTGAAGCTTTCTTT. Amino acid sequence: CASTGRGLTQVTEAFF. The rearrangement joins TRBV19 to TRBJ1-1; 8 nucleotides align to TRBD1. Germline CDR1 is LNHDA and CDR2 is SQIVND (reference sequence). CDR3 length: 16 residues. The junction had 15 bases not matched to a gene; V was cut back by 7 bases and J by 5 bases.

V and J are TRBV3-1 (or the pseudogene TRBV3-2) and TRBJ2-1; 8 nucleotides line up with TRBD2. The CDR3 loop spans 14 amino acids. Germline V gene lookup returns CDR1 LGHDT and CDR2 YNNKEL (reference sequence). With V trimmed by 7 bases and J by 7 bases, 9 bases remained unmatched. CDR3 in DNA: TGTGCCAGCACCCAGCGGGCTAGCGGGAATGAGCAGTTCTTC. Its protein is CASTQRASGNEQFF.

CDR3 region: CASSFVGSGSGKDYNEQFF. DNA for the CDR3: TGTGCCAGCAGTTTTGTGGGTAGCGGGAGCGGAAAGGACTACAATGAGCAGTTCTTC. The rearrangement links TRBV28 to TRBJ2-1; 9 positions match TRBD2. The V gene's germline CDR1 is MDHEN and CDR2 SYDVKM. After removal of 3 bases from V and 3 bases from J, the junction contained 15 bases not matched to a gene. The CDR3 has 19 amino acids.

The chain couples TRBV19 to TRBJ1-2; TRBD1 agrees at 7 bases. Germline values: CDR1 LNHDA, CDR2 SQIVND (reference sequence). The CDR3 length is 14 residues. Unmatched junction bases numbered 12, after V lost 6 bases and J lost 8 bases. The CDR3 DNA follows: TGTGCCAGTAGCATCGCTGGTCAGGGGGGCGGCTACACCTTC. Protein: CASSIAGQGGGYTF.

The chain is built from TRBV6-5 and TRBJ2-3, with TRBD1 identical over 12 bases. V was pared by 6 bases and J by 6 bases, with 7 bases of the junction left unmatched. This CDR3 is 15 amino acids long. Germline assignment: CDR1 MNHEY and CDR2 SVGAGI. CDR3 coding DNA: TGTGCCAGCAGGGGACAGGGGGCGAGGTTGGATACGCAGTATTTT. This codes for CASRGQGARLDTQYF.

V gene TRBV7-9 combines with J gene TRBJ2-5; 7 positions match TRBD2. The V gene's germline CDR1 is SEHNR and CDR2 FQNEAQ (reference sequence). The CDR3 covers 14 residues. V trimming: 7 bases; J trimming: 1 base; junction bases outside the gene matches: 6. The CDR3 DNA is TGTGCCAGCACCAAGGGAGGGGTCCAAGAGACCCAGTACTTC. It is translated as CASTKGGVQETQYF.

This clone was found a few times. The V call is TRBV2, the J call TRBJ2-2, with D possibly TRBD2 on 5 matching bases. CDR1 SNHLY and CDR2 FYNNEI come from the germline V gene. Deletions cut 6 bases from V and 7 bases from J, with 15 bases between. The CDR3 contains 14 residues. The CDR3 is CASRLETGSGELFF. The CDR3 DNA reads TGTGCCAGCAGGCTAGAGACGGGGAGCGGGGAGCTGTTTTTT.

This sequence joins TRBV19 and TRBJ2-3, with 7 positions matching TRBD2. With V trimmed by 5 bases and J by 2 bases, 10 bases remained unmatched. CDR1 LNHDA and CDR2 SQIVND come from the germline V gene (reference sequence). The CDR3 covers 16 residues. CDR3 loop: CASSGGVGRSTDTQYF. As DNA, the CDR3 is TGTGCCAGTAGTGGAGGGGTCGGGAGGTCCACAGATACGCAGTATTTT.

V is TRBV28 and J is TRBJ2-7; 7 positions agree with TRBD1. V lost 2 bases and J lost 2; bases outside the gene matches: 6. Germline V gives CDR1 MDHEN, CDR2 SYDVKM. The CDR3 loop spans 15 amino acids. In nucleotides, the CDR3 is TGTGCCAGCAGTTTACCGGGACAGCTCACCTACGAGCAGTACTTC. Its protein product is CASSLPGQLTYEQYF.

The V call is TRBV18, the J call TRBJ1-1; the D is unclear. The CDR3 extends over 12 amino acids. CDR1 is KGHSH, CDR2 LQKENI, per germline. V was clipped by 3 bases and J by 2 bases, with 4 bases between them. The chain's CDR3 is CASSPPNTEAFF. The CDR3 DNA reads as TGTGCCAGCTCACCCCCAAACACTGAAGCTTTCTTT.

The chain carries TRBV9 and TRBJ2-3, with TRBD2 identical over 11 bases. Germline lookup yields CDR1 SGDLS and CDR2 YYNGEE. The CDR3 sequence is 15 residues long. J lost 6 bases, V lost 3 bases, and 6 bases had no gene match. Here the CDR3 DNA reads TGTGCCAGCAGCGCAGGACTAGCGGGTGCGGATACGCAGTATTTT. As protein: CASSAGLAGADTQYF.

This chain connects TRBV29-1 to TRBJ2-2; a weak D match, TRBD2 (6 bases). There are 15 residues in the CDR3. In germline, CDR1 is SQVTM, CDR2 ANQGSEA. Trimming left V 7 bases short and J 2 bases short, with 17 bases between. CDR3 DNA: TGCAGCGCTAAGACGGGACTGGTAAACACCGGGGAGCTGTTTTTT. Translated, it gives CSAKTGLVNTGELFF.

This chain joins TRBV28 and TRBJ2-1, with 8 bases that match TRBD2. CDR1 and CDR2 from the germline V gene are MDHEN and SYDVKM. The V gene end was trimmed by 5 bases and the J gene end by 7 bases; junction bases not matched to a gene: 13. The CDR3 spans 16 residues. CDR3: CASSPTGTSLGNEQFF. Here the CDR3 DNA reads TGTGCCAGCAGTCCCACCGGGACTAGTCTCGGAAATGAGCAGTTCTTC.

V and J are TRBV4-1 and TRBJ2-1, with TRBD2 matching over 11 bases. The germline V gene encodes CDR1 MGHRA and CDR2 YSYEKL. V lost 4 bases, J lost 0 bases, and 8 bases stayed unmatched. There are 18 residues in the CDR3. CDR3 sequence reads: CASSPYLAGGPSYNEQFF. CDR3 nucleotides: TGCGCCAGCAGCCCATATTTAGCGGGAGGGCCCTCCTACAATGAGCAGTTCTTC.

This sequence joins TRBV7-3 and TRBJ2-1, with 11 bases that match TRBD2. With V trimmed by 0 bases and J by 6 bases, 7 bases remained unmatched. Per germline, CDR1 SGHTA and CDR2 FQGTGA. The CDR3 has 17 residues. CDR3: CASSLTGSSGRSNEQFF. The CDR3 DNA follows: TGTGCCAGCAGCTTAACAGGATCTAGCGGGAGGAGCAATGAGCAGTTCTTC.